These 7 T cell receptor beta chains were all obtained from the same sample, sequenced in a study of blood T cell repertoires in COVID-19. The repertoire was sequenced with immunoSEQ multiplex PCR; TCRdb's copy has only in-frame clones and lacks some. This sample has fewer than 350,000 clones; 88% occur once, and the top ten carry around 2%. The sequenced material came from PBMCs or T cells enriched from blood (not recorded which). These receptors were obtained from a woman aged 55-75 years in a cohort exposed to, infected with or recovered from COVID-19 (not recorded which).

The chain couples TRBV11-2 to TRBJ2-3; D gene ambiguous. Germline V lookup: CDR1 SGHAT, CDR2 FQNNGV. Trimming took off 1 base at V and 4 bases at J, with 6 bases between the two ends. The CDR3 is 13 amino acids. This CDR3 is CASSLGVSDTQYF. The CDR3 DNA follows: TGTGCCAGCAGCTTAGGTGTCTCAGATACGCAGTATTTT.

The chain joins TRBV7-6 to TRBJ1-6, with a tentative D call TRBD1 (5 bases). The V and J ends lost 0 bases and 7 bases respectively, with 10 bases between them. Germline lookup yields CDR1 SGHVS and CDR2 FNYEAQ. This CDR3 is 15 amino acids long. The CDR3 region has the DNA TGTGCCAGCAGCTTAGCGTTAACAGGAAATTCACCCCTCCACTTT. This codes for CASSLALTGNSPLHF.

The chain carries TRBV5-4 and TRBJ1-4, with 9 bases identical to TRBD1. The V gene end was trimmed by 1 base and the J gene end by 7 bases; junction bases not matched to a gene: 5. Germline V gene sequence: CDR1 SGHNT, CDR2 YYREEE (reference sequence). The CDR3 extends over 15 amino acids. Here the CDR3 DNA reads TGTGCCAGCAGCTTGAAACAGGGGGCCGTTGAAAAACTGTTTTTT. It yields the protein CASSLKQGAVEKLFF.

The CDR3 here is CASSTMTAGQETQYF. In DNA form, the CDR3 reads TGTGCCAGCAGCACAATGACAGCTGGCCAAGAGACCCAGTACTTC. The V gene is TRBV6-5, the J gene TRBJ2-5; the D gene is possibly TRBD1 (5 bases). Deletions cut 6 bases from V and 1 base from J, with 15 bases between. The germline gives CDR1 MNHEY, CDR2 SVGAGI. This CDR3 is 15 amino acids long.

This clone was counted a single time. The CDR3 loop reads CSVWDSRTPETQYF. CDR3 DNA sequence: TGCAGCGTTTGGGACTCCCGCACCCCAGAGACCCAGTACTTC. The chain recombines TRBV29-1 with TRBJ2-5, with D tentatively TRBD2 (6 bases). The V gene lost 5 bases and the J gene lost 4 bases, with 17 bases spanning the gap. Germline V gene data show CDR1 as SQVTM and CDR2 as ANQGSEA. CDR3 length: 14 amino acids. Filled out from reference TRBV29-1 and TRBJ2-5, the complete variable domain reads SAVISQKPSRDICQRGTSLTIQCQVDSQVTMMFWYRQQPGQSLTLIATANQGSEATYESGFVIDKFPISRPNLTFSTLTVSNMSPEDSSIYLCSVWDSRTPETQYFGPGTRLLVL.

The gene calls are TRBV12-3 or TRBV12-4 and TRBJ1-2, with 7 bases that match TRBD1. V shed 6 bases and J 9 bases; nucleotides not matched to a gene: 4. This CDR3 has 11 residues. The CDR3 loop is CASSRGQSYTF. In nucleotides, the CDR3 is TGTGCCAGCAGCCGGGGACAGAGCTACACCTTC.

The chain has TRBV5-1 and TRBJ2-7; 12 bases fit TRBD2. Germline V gene data show CDR1 as SGHRS and CDR2 as YFSETQ. V shed 4 bases, J shed 7 bases, and the junction held 9 bases outside the gene matches. The CDR3 is 15 residues long. The CDR3 is CASSALAGGPGEQYF. The CDR3 DNA sequence: TGCGCCAGCAGCGCTCTAGCGGGAGGGCCTGGAGAGCAGTACTTC. The whole variable domain, remainder taken from reference TRBV5-1 and TRBJ2-7, is KAGVTQTPRYLIKTRGQQVTLSCSPISGHRSVSWYQQTPGQGLQFLFEYFSETQRNKGNFPGRFSGRQFSNSRSEMNVSTLELGDSALYLCASSALAGGPGEQYFGPGTRLTVT.